This T cell receptor beta chain was profiled in a study of blood T cell repertoires in COVID-19. Study as a whole: The origin of the acute and convalescent COVID-19 samples was the United States, Italy and Spain. T cells, B-cell-depleted T cells, or PBMCs provided the cDNA or gDNA that served as material.

As processed by the authors: Reference gene primer amplification gave nucleated cell count estimates. Measured with immunoSEQ multiplex PCR; TCRdb has only the in-frame clones, and not every one. V, J and clone size reflect that table, while D and trimming were determined from the DNA. Of 50,000 to 65,000 clones in the sample, roughly 80% were seen once. The germline V gene encodes CDR1 KGHDR and CDR2 SFDVKD. The J segment lost 5 bases and the V segment lost 3 bases, leaving 6 bases of the junction unmatched. The CDR3 is made up of 15 amino acids. Seattle's cohort entered during active infection and was followed longitudinally.

The TCR was taken from a man in his fifties or sixties with COVID-19, enrolled during active disease. Source material: peripheral blood. The gene calls are TRBV24-1 and TRBJ2-5; 9 bases are a match to TRBD1. CDR3 bases: TGTGCCACCAGTGATCCCACAGGGGGCCGTGAGACCCAGTACTTC. This sequence encodes CATSDPTGGRETQYF.